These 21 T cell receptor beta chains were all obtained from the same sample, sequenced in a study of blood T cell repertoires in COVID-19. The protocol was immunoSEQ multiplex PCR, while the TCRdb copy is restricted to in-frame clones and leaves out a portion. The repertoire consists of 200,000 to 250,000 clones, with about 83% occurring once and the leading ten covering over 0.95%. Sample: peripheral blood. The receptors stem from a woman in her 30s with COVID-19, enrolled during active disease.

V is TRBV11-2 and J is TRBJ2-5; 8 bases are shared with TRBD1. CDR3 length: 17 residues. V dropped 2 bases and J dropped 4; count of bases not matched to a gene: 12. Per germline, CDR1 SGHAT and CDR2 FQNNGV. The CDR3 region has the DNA TGTGCCAGCAGCTTAAGGGGAGCAGGGGGCCGGGGAGAGACCCAGTACTTC. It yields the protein CASSLRGAGGRGETQYF.

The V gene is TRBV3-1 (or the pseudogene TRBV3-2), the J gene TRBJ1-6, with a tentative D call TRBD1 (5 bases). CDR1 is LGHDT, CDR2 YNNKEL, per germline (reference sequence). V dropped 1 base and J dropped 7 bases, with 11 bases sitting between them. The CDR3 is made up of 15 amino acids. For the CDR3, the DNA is TGTGCCAGCAGCCAAGGGGCCGGGGGAAATTCACCCCTCCACTTT. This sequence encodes CASSQGAGGNSPLHF.

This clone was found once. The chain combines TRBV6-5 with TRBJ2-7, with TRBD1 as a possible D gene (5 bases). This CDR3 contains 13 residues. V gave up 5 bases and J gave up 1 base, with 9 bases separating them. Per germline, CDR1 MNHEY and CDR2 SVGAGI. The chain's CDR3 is CASSIDRSYEQYF. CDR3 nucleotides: TGTGCCAGCAGTATTGACAGATCCTACGAGCAGTACTTC.

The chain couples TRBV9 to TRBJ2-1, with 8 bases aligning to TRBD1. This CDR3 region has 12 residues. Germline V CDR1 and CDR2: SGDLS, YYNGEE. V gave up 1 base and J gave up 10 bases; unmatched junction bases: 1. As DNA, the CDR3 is TGTGCCAGCAGCGTATGGACAGGGGAGCAGTTCTTC. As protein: CASSVWTGEQFF.

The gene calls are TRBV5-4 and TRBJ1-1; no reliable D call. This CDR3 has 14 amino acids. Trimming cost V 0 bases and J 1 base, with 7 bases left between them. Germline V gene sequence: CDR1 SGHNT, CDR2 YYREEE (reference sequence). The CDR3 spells CASSLGEENTEAFF. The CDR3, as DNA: TGTGCCAGCAGCTTGGGGGAGGAGAACACTGAAGCTTTCTTT.

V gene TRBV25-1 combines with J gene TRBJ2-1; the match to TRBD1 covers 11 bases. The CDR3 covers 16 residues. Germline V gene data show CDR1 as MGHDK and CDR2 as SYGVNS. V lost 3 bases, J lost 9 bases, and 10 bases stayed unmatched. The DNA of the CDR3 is TGTGCCAGCAGTGAGCCCGGGACAGGGGGATTCAGTGAGCAGTTCTTC. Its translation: CASSEPGTGGFSEQFF.

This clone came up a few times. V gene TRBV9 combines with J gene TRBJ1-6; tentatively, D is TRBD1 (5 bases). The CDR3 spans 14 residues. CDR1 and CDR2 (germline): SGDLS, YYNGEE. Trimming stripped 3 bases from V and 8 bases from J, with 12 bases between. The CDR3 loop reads CASSARDSYSPLHF. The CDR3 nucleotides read TGTGCCAGCAGCGCCCGGGACTCCTATTCACCCCTCCACTTT.

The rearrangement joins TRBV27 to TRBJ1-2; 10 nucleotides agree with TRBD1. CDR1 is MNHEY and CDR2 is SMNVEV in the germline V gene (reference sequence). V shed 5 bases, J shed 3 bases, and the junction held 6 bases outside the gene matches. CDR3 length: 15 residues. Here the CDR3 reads CASSPQTGGDYGYTF. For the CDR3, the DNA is TGTGCCAGCAGTCCTCAGACAGGGGGCGACTATGGCTACACCTTC.

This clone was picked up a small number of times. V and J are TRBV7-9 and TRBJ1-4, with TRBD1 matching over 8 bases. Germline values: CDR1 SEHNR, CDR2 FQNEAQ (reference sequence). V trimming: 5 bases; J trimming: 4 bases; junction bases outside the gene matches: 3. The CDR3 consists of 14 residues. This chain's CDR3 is CASSRGQVNEKLFF. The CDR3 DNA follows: TGTGCCAGCAGCCGGGGACAGGTTAATGAAAAACTGTTTTTT.

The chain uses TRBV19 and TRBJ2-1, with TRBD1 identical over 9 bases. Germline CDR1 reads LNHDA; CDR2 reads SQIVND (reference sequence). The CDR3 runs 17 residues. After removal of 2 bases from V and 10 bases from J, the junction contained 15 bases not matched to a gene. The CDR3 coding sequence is TGTGCCAGTAGTATATCCCGTCAGGCACAGGGGGCAGGGGAGCAGTTCTTC. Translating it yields CASSISRQAQGAGEQFF. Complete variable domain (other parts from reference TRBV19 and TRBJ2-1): DGGITQSPKYLFRKEGQNVTLSCEQNLNHDAMYWYRQDPGQGLRLIYYSQIVNDFQKGDIAEGYSVSREKKESFPLTVTSAQKNPTAFYLCASSISRQAQGAGEQFFGPGTRLTVL.

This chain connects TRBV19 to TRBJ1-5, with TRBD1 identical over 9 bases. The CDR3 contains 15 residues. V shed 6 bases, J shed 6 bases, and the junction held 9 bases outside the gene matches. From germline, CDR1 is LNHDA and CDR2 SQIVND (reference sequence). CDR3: CASREGQGLGQPQHF. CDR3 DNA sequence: TGTGCCAGTAGAGAGGGACAGGGATTGGGTCAGCCCCAGCATTTT.

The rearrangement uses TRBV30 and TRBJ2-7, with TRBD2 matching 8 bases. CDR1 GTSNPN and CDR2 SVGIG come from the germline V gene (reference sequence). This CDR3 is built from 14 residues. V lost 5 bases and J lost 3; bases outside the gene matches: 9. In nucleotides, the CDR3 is TGTGCCTGGTGTTTCCGGGAGGGCGACTACGAGCAGTACTTC. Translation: CAWCFREGDYEQYF.

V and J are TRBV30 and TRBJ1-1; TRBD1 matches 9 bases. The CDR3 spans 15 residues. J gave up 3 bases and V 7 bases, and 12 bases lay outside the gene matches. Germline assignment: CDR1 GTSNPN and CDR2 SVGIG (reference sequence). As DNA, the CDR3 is TGTGCCTCGGGACAGGGTGGGATTATGGACACTGAAGCTTTCTTT. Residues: CASGQGGIMDTEAFF.

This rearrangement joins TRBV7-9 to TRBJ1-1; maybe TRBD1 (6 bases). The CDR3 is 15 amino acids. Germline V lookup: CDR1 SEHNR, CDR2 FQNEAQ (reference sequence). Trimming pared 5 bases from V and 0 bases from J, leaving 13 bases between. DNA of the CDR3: TGTGCCAGCAGCCCGCCCAACAGGGTGAACACTGAAGCTTTCTTT. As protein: CASSPPNRVNTEAFF.

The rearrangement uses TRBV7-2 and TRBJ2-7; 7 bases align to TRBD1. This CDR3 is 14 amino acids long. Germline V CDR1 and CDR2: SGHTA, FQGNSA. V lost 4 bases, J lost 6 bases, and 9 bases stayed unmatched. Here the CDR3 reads CASSSRQGRGEQYF. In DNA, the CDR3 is TGTGCCAGCAGCTCTAGACAGGGTAGGGGCGAGCAGTACTTC.

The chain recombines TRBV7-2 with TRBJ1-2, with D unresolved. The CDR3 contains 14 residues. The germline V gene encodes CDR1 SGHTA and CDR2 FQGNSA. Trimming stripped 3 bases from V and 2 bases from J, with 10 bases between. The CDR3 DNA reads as TGTGCCAGCAGCTTTAGAAACGCAAACTATGGCTACACCTTC. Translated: CASSFRNANYGYTF.

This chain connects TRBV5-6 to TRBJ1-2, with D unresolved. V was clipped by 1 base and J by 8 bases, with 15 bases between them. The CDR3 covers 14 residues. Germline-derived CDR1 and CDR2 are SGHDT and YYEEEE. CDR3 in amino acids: CASSLPSEADGYTF. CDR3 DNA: TGTGCCAGCAGCTTGCCGTCGGAGGCCGACGGCTACACCTTC.

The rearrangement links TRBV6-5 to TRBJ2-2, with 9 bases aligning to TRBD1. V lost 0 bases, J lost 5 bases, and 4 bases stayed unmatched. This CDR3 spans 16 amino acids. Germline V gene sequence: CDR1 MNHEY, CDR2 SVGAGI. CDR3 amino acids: CASSYSKGQGTGELFF. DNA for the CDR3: TGTGCCAGCAGTTACTCAAAGGGACAGGGAACCGGGGAGCTGTTTTTT.

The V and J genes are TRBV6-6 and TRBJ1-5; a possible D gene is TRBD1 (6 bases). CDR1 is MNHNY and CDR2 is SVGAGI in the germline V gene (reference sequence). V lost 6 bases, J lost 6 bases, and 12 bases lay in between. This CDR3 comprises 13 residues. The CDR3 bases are TGTGCCAGCAGCTATGACAGGTCTCAGCCCCAGCATTTT. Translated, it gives CASSYDRSQPQHF.

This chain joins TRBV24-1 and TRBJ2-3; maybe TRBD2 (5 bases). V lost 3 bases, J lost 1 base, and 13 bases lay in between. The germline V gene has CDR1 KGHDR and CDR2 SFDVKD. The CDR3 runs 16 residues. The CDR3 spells CATSDPYKLGTDTQYF. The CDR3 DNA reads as TGTGCCACCAGTGATCCCTACAAACTAGGCACAGATACGCAGTATTTT.

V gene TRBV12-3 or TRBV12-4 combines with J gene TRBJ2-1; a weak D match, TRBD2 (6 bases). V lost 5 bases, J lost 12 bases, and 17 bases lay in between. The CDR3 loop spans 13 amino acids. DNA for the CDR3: TGTGCCAGCAGTCTTAGACGGGGGTTTAGGCAGTTCTTC. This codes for CASSLRRGFRQFF.